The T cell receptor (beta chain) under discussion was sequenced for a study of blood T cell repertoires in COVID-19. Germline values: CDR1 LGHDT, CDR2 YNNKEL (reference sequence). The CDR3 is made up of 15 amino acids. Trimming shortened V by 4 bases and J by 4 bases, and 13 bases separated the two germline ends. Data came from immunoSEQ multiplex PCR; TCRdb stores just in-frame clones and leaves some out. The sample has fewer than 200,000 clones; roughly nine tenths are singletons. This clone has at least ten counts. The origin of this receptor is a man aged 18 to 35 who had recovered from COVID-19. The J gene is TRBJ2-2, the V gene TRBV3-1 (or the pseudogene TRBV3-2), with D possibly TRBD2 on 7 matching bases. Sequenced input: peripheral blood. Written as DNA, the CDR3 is TGTGCCAGCAGCCTAGGGGGGGCCCGCACCGGGGAGCTGTTTTTT. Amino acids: CASSLGGARTGELFF.